The rows below give T cell receptor beta chains drawn from one sample of a study of memory CD4+ T cells and cytomegalovirus serostatus. The table came from immunoSEQ multiplex PCR; TCRdb's copy has only in-frame clones and leaves some out. The sample has tens of thousands of clones; 76% are singletons. The sequencing input was memory CD4+ T cells from blood. These TCRs come from an adult in good health and CMV-seronegative. Each CDR3 is given with its conserved first and last residue. The D gene is left open where the match is weak. Some rows mark clone size as missing; the rest say once, few, many or name a class of expanded clone.

d_gene,abundance,v_gene,j_gene,CDR3aa,CDR3nt
TRBD1,NA,TRBV19,TRBJ2-4,CASTISGGKNIQYF,TGTGCCAGTACCATCTCAGGGGGCAAAAACATTCAGTACTTC
NA,once,TRBV9,TRBJ1-5,CASSVDLDQPQHF,TGTGCCAGCAGCGTAGATCTGGATCAGCCCCAGCATTTT
NA,few,TRBV20-1,TRBJ1-1,CSAQRTVEAFF,TGCAGTGCGCAACGGACAGTTGAAGCTTTCTTT
NA,NA,TRBV4-1,TRBJ2-7,CASSQDVLFYEQYF,TGCGCCAGCAGCCAAGATGTCCTGTTCTACGAGCAGTACTTC
NA,once,TRBV27,TRBJ2-5,CASSYRETQYF,TGTGCCAGCAGTTATCGCGAGACCCAGTACTTC
TRBD2,NA,TRBV11-2,TRBJ2-7,CASSLGRGVYYEQYF,TGTGCCAGCAGCTTGGGGCGGGGGGTCTACTACGAGCAGTACTTC
NA,NA,TRBV5-1,TRBJ1-2,CASSLEPGTVRTF,TGCGCCAGCAGCTTGGAACCAGGGACGGTTCGCACCTTC
NA,NA,TRBV2,TRBJ1-6,CASSGGQDNSPLHF,TGTGCCAGCAGTGGAGGACAAGATAATTCACCCCTCCACTTT
TRBD1,NA,TRBV10-3,TRBJ1-5,CAISGDSVSNQPQHF,TGTGCCATCAGTGGGGACAGTGTTAGCAATCAGCCCCAGCATTTT
NA,NA,TRBV11-1,TRBJ2-1,CASSNGAHNEQFF,TGTGCCAGCAGCAACGGGGCTCACAATGAGCAGTTCTTC
TRBD1,NA,TRBV11-3,TRBJ2-7,CASSFSGTGSYEQYF,TGTGCCAGCAGCTTTTCCGGGACAGGATCCTACGAGCAGTACTTC
TRBD1,NA,TRBV7-6,TRBJ2-3,CASSLQGAEDTQYF,TGTGCCAGCAGTTTACAGGGGGCGGAAGATACGCAGTATTTT
NA,NA,TRBV11-3,TRBJ2-1,CASSLIYGAGYNEQFF,TGTGCCAGCAGCTTGATATACGGGGCTGGCTACAATGAGCAGTTCTTC
TRBD1,NA,TRBV7-2,TRBJ1-4,CASSPNRGAPEKLFF,TGTGCCAGCAGCCCCAACAGGGGCGCCCCCGAAAAACTGTTTTTT
TRBD1,NA,TRBV7-9,TRBJ1-1,CASSLGQTYTEAFF,TGTGCCAGCAGCTTGGGACAGACATACACTGAAGCTTTCTTT
NA,NA,TRBV5-1,TRBJ2-7,CASSLGGDLSYEQYF,TGCGCCAGCAGCTTGGGCGGCGATCTCTCCTACGAGCAGTACTTC
NA,NA,TRBV5-4,TRBJ1-2,CASSLEAGPNYGYTF,TGTGCCAGCAGCTTGGAGGCAGGACCTAACTATGGCTACACCTTC
NA,NA,TRBV29-1,TRBJ2-3,CSSNTDTQYF,TGCAGCTCCAACACAGATACGCAGTATTTT
NA,NA,TRBV28,TRBJ1-5,CAGQGSNQPQHF,TGTGCCGGCCAGGGAAGCAATCAGCCCCAGCATTTT
NA,NA,TRBV7-2,TRBJ2-3,CASSLPKGNTQYF,TGTGCCAGCAGCTTGCCCAAGGGGAATACGCAGTATTTT
NA,NA,TRBV5-1,TRBJ1-1,CASSRDRPTEAFF,TGCGCCAGCAGCCGAGACAGACCCACTGAAGCTTTCTTT
TRBD1,NA,TRBV5-4,TRBJ1-2,CASSFKEQGARGYTF,TGTGCCAGCAGCTTCAAAGAACAGGGGGCTCGGGGCTACACCTTC
NA,NA,TRBV6-1,TRBJ1-5,CASSDGGTNQPQHF,TGTGCCAGCAGTGATGGGGGGACCAATCAGCCCCAGCATTTT